Listed below are T cell receptor beta chains from one sample, sequenced in a study of T-cell memory formation after mild COVID-19. TCRdb reprocessed the 5' RACE reads with MiXCR, giving one entry per CDR3 protein. The repertoire has 550,000 to 600,000 distinct CDR3 sequences, less than 25% of them found once; the top ten carry 7.5% to 9.5%. The material sequenced was PBMCs or a T cell subset sorted from them (not recorded which). Receptors were obtained from an adult woman who had mild COVID-19 (a few samples of this study predate the infection). Cell type and time point are not known. Both conserved end residues are part of each CDR3. The order of the fields is clone size, V gene, J gene, D gene, CDR3 protein, CDR3 DNA. A D gene is named only where the DNA matches it firmly. Some rows mark clone size as missing; the rest say once, few, many or name a class of expanded clone.

>few|TRBV5-1|TRBJ2-1|NA
CASSLEVIHHNEQFF
TGCGCCAGCAGCTTGGAGGTGATACATCACAATGAGCAGTTCTTC
>NA|TRBV12-5|TRBJ1-5|NA
CASGHGPTIEPQHF
TGTGCTAGTGGTCATGGACCCACCATAGAGCCCCAGCATTTT
>many|TRBV6-5|TRBJ2-7|NA
CASSYGVLDANYEQYF
TGTGCCAGCAGTTACGGTGTATTGGATGCGAACTACGAGCAGTACTTC
>few|TRBV29-1|TRBJ2-3|NA
CSVRQEHTADTQYF
TGCAGCGTAAGACAGGAGCATACGGCAGATACGCAGTATTTT
>NA|TRBV11-2|TRBJ2-1|TRBD1
CASSFPGQINEQFF
TGTGCCAGCAGCTTCCCGGGACAGATAAATGAGCAGTTCTTC
>few|TRBV5-1|TRBJ2-1|NA
CASSLANYYNEQFF
TGCGCCAGCAGCTTGGCGAATTATTACAATGAGCAGTTCTTC
>NA|TRBV7-3|TRBJ2-3|NA
CASSSQDLSYPDTQYF
TGTGCCAGCAGCTCCCAGGACCTGTCGTATCCAGATACGCAGTATTTT
>few|TRBV19|TRBJ2-7|NA
CASSPVSASYEQYF
TGTGCCAGTAGTCCGGTTTCTGCCTCCTACGAGCAGTACTTC
>few|TRBV5-1|TRBJ2-7|NA
CASSWTTGAFEQYF
TGCGCCAGCAGCTGGACTACAGGGGCCTTCGAGCAGTACTTC
>few|TRBV7-9|TRBJ1-2|NA
CASSLDGPKPYGYTF
TGTGCCAGCAGCTTAGATGGGCCGAAGCCCTATGGCTACACCTTC
>NA|TRBV5-1|TRBJ2-7|TRBD1
CASSLTGGYSYEQYF
TGCGCCAGCAGCTTAACAGGGGGCTATTCCTACGAGCAGTACTTC
>NA|TRBV18|TRBJ2-7|NA
CASSPDGREQYF
TGTGCCAGCTCACCCGACGGACGCGAGCAGTACTTC
>few|TRBV24-1|TRBJ2-4|NA
CATSRPKNIQYF
TGTGCCACCAGTCGGCCCAAAAACATTCAGTACTTC
>few|TRBV4-1|TRBJ2-1|NA
CASSHGLINEQFF
TGCGCCAGCAGCCACGGACTCATCAATGAGCAGTTCTTC
>few|TRBV20-1|TRBJ2-2|NA
CSASRGTNTGELFF
TGCAGTGCTAGTCGGGGCACGAACACCGGGGAGCTGTTTTTT
>few|TRBV7-2|TRBJ2-5|NA
CASSLAGLPETQYF
TGTGCCAGCAGCTTAGCAGGGCTGCCGGAGACCCAGTACTTC
>NA|TRBV19|TRBJ2-7|TRBD2
CASGRRLADSYEQYF
TGTGCCAGTGGGAGGCGCCTAGCGGATTCCTACGAGCAGTACTTC
>NA|TRBV14|TRBJ2-2|NA
CASSQWRTNTGELFF
TGTGCCAGCAGCCAATGGCGGACGAACACCGGGGAGCTGTTTTTT
>few|TRBV25-1|TRBJ1-2|NA
CASSQTRGQSRDYNYGYTF
TGTGCCAGCAGTCAAACCCGAGGACAGTCGAGGGACTATAACTATGGCTACACCTTC
>few|TRBV7-8|TRBJ1-2|NA
CASSPQFAGEFSYGYTF
TGTGCCAGCAGCCCCCAGTTTGCGGGGGAATTTAGCTATGGCTACACCTTC
>many|TRBV5-1|TRBJ2-1|NA
CASSLEAVSYNEQFF
TGCGCCAGCAGCTTGGAAGCGGTCTCCTACAATGAGCAGTTCTTC
>NA|TRBV24-1|TRBJ2-1|NA
CATSDPRAGDEQFF
TGTGCCACCAGTGATCCACGGGCGGGTGATGAGCAGTTCTTC
>NA|TRBV4-1|TRBJ2-3|NA
CASSQDPLLTDTQYF
TGCGCCAGCAGCCAAGATCCCCTTCTCACAGATACGCAGTATTTT
>NA|TRBV6-6|TRBJ2-3|TRBD1
CASRRGQGGTDTQYF
TGTGCCAGCAGGCGGGGACAGGGGGGCACAGATACGCAGTATTTT
>few|TRBV11-2|TRBJ2-1|NA
CASSLAGAANEQFF
TGTGCCAGCAGCTTAGCGGGAGCCGCTAATGAGCAGTTCTTC
>NA|TRBV6-6|TRBJ2-1|TRBD2
CASSYSISPMSGDKDEQFF
TGTGCCAGCAGTTACTCGATTTCCCCGATGAGCGGGGATAAAGATGAGCAGTTCTTC
>NA|TRBV19|TRBJ1-1|NA
CASSIEGTGSTEAFF
TGTGCCAGTAGTATAGAAGGTACAGGGAGCACTGAAGCTTTCTTT
>once|TRBV27|TRBJ2-7|NA
CASSLRGTYYEQYF
TGTGCCAGCAGTTTAAGGGGCACCTACTACGAGCAGTACTTC
>many|TRBV30|TRBJ2-7|TRBD2
CAWGAGLGYEQYF
TGTGCCTGGGGGGCCGGACTAGGATACGAGCAGTACTTC
>few|TRBV12-3/TRBV12-4|TRBJ1-2|NA
CASTEGPVEGYTF
TGTGCCAGCACGGAAGGGCCAGTTGAGGGCTACACCTTC
>NA|TRBV18|TRBJ1-2|NA
CASSPSEAGRYGYTF
TGTGCCAGCTCACCCTCGGAGGCGGGGAGGTATGGCTACACCTTC
>few|TRBV21-1|TRBJ2-1|NA
CASSGLGDRAYNEQFF
TGTGCCAGCAGCGGCCTTGGGGACAGGGCTTACAATGAGCAGTTCTTC
>NA|TRBV11-2|TRBJ2-3|NA
CASTIGPGVDTQYF
TGTGCCAGCACGATCGGCCCCGGGGTAGATACGCAGTATTTT
>few|TRBV30|TRBJ1-2|TRBD1
CAWSVPGRGIYGYTF
TGTGCCTGGAGTGTACCTGGCAGGGGGATCTATGGCTACACCTTC
>NA|TRBV20-1|TRBJ1-5|NA
CSARGLQGDQQPQHF
TGCAGTGCTAGGGGCCTCCAGGGTGATCAGCAGCCCCAGCATTTT
>few|TRBV5-6|TRBJ2-7|TRBD1
CASSRDRGLLLHEQYF
TGTGCCAGCAGCCGGGACAGGGGATTATTACTCCACGAGCAGTACTTC
>NA|TRBV3-1|TRBJ1-5|NA
CASSQPTDTRNQPQHF
TGTGCCAGCAGCCAACCCACGGACACCCGCAATCAGCCCCAGCATTTT
>few|TRBV25-1|TRBJ2-2|NA
CASSESHREIGELFF
TGTGCCAGCAGTGAATCTCACAGGGAAATTGGGGAGCTGTTTTTT
>few|TRBV6-5|TRBJ1-4|TRBD1
CASSYSRGGGVTNEKLFF
TGTGCCAGCAGTTACTCGAGAGGGGGCGGTGTTACTAATGAAAAACTGTTTTTT
>NA|TRBV10-3|TRBJ1-1|NA
CAISESDNFATEAFF
TGTGCCATCAGTGAGTCGGATAACTTCGCTACTGAAGCTTTCTTT
>NA|TRBV5-1|TRBJ2-7|TRBD2
CASSWGLADTAYEQYF
TGCGCCAGCAGCTGGGGACTAGCTGATACAGCCTACGAGCAGTACTTC
>NA|TRBV4-2|TRBJ1-2|NA
CASSQDLSGRGHGYTF
TGTGCCAGCAGCCAAGATCTATCGGGAAGGGGTCATGGCTACACCTTC
>NA|TRBV15|TRBJ2-3|TRBD2
CATSSPLGSGSPDTQYF
TGTGCCACCAGCAGCCCTCTGGGCAGCGGGAGCCCAGATACGCAGTATTTT
>many|TRBV5-6|TRBJ2-5|TRBD2
CASSFRSGKETQYF
TGTGCCAGCAGCTTCCGTAGCGGGAAGGAGACCCAGTACTTC
>NA|TRBV9|TRBJ2-3|TRBD2
CASSGTSSPDTQYF
TGTGCCAGCAGCGGGACTAGCAGCCCAGATACGCAGTATTTT
>NA|TRBV27|TRBJ2-2|TRBD2
CASSLTSSGTTFLNTGELFF
TGTGCCAGCAGTTTGACGAGTAGCGGGACCACCTTTTTGAACACCGGGGAGCTGTTTTTT
>few|TRBV29-1|TRBJ2-1|NA
CSVGENLMGQFF
TGCAGCGTTGGCGAGAACTTGATGGGGCAGTTCTTC
>few|TRBV18|TRBJ1-6|NA
CASSSRWEANSPLHF
TGTGCCAGCTCATCAAGGTGGGAGGCTAATTCACCCCTCCACTTT
>NA|TRBV4-3|TRBJ2-3|NA
CASSQLGTLLTDTQYF
TGCGCCAGCAGCCAATTGGGGACTCTACTCACAGATACGCAGTATTTT
>few|TRBV10-3|TRBJ2-7|NA
CAISGSYEQYF
TGTGCCATCAGTGGGTCCTACGAGCAGTACTTC
>NA|TRBV12-3/TRBV12-4|TRBJ1-5|TRBD1
CASTLGQGAQPQHF
TGTGCCAGCACCCTCGGACAGGGGGCACAGCCCCAGCATTTT
>NA|TRBV30|TRBJ1-3|TRBD1
CAWSVQGAFGNTIYF
TGTGCCTGGAGTGTACAGGGGGCATTTGGAAACACCATATATTTT
>few|TRBV2|TRBJ2-1|NA
CASSVDSMVPVNEQFF
TGTGCCAGCAGTGTAGACTCTATGGTACCGGTCAATGAGCAGTTCTTC
>NA|TRBV20-1|TRBJ1-1|NA
CSARDGSAGEAFF
TGCAGTGCTAGAGACGGATCGGCGGGTGAAGCTTTCTTT
>few|TRBV5-1|TRBJ1-4|NA
CASSLFYRFEGVDHEKLFF
TGCGCCAGCAGCTTATTTTATCGCTTCGAAGGGGTGGATCATGAAAAACTGTTTTTT
>few|TRBV6-6|TRBJ2-2|NA
CASRTEVLGRTAGELFF
TGTGCCAGCAGGACTGAAGTCTTGGGGAGAACGGCCGGGGAGCTGTTTTTT